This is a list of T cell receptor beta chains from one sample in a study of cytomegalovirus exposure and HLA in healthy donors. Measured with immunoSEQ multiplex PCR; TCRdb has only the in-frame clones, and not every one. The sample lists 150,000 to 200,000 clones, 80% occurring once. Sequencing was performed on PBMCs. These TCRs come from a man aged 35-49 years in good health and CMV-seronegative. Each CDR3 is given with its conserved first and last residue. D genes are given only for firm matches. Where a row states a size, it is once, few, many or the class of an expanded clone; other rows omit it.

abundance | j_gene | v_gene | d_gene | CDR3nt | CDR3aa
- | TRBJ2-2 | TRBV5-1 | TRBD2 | TGCGCCAGCAGCATATGGACTAGCGGGTCTGCCGACACCGGGGAGCTGTTTTTT | CASSIWTSGSADTGELFF
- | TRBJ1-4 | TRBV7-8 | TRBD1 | TGTGCCAGCAGCTTAGGGGGGACAGATGAAAAACTGTTTTTT | CASSLGGTDEKLFF
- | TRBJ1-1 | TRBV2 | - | TGTGCCAGCAGGAGACCCCTGGGGGGGAACACTGAAGCTTTCTTT | CASRRPLGGNTEAFF
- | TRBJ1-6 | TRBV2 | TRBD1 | TGTGCCAGCAGATGGGCGGAGGACAGGGGGAGAGAGTCACCCCTCCACTTT | CASRWAEDRGRESPLHF
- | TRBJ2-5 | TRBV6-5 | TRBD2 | TGTGCCAGCTCTCGCGGGGGGTCAAAGAAGGAGACCCAGTACTTC | CASSRGGSKKETQYF
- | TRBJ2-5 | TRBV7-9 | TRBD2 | TGTGCCAGCAGCTCTCGACTAGCGGGACGAGAGACCCAGTACTTC | CASSSRLAGRETQYF
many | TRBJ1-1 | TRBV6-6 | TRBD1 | TGTGCCAGCAGTTCGTCGAGGGGGCAGACTGAAGCTTTCTTT | CASSSSRGQTEAFF
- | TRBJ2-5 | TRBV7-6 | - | TGTGCCAGCAGCTTAGGGACTCCACGAAGGGAAGAGACCCAGTACTTC | CASSLGTPRREETQYF
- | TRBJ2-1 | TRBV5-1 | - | TGCGCCAGCAGCTTGGTACCAGGGGGAGGAAATGAGCAGTTCTTC | CASSLVPGGGNEQFF
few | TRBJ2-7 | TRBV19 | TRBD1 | TGTGCCAGTAGTATGGGGACAGGGGGATCTGGCGAGCAGTACTTC | CASSMGTGGSGEQYF
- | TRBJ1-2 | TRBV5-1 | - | TGCGCCAGCAGCCCAGAGGAGAGCAGACGTTTGAGCTATGGCTACACCTTC | CASSPEESRRLSYGYTF
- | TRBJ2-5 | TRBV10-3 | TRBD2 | TGTGCCATCAGGGGGCTAGCGGAGCAAGAGACCCAGTACTTC | CAIRGLAEQETQYF
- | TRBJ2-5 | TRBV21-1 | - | TGTGCCAGCAGCAAAGAACAGCCCGGGATTATGGAGACCCAGTACTTC | CASSKEQPGIMETQYF
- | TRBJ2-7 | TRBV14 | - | TGTGCCAGCAGAGGGGCGGCATCATCGACCTACGAGCAGTACTTC | CASRGAASSTYEQYF
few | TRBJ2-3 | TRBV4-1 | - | TGCGCCAGCAGCCACAGGGTTGTAGCAGATACGCAGTATTTT | CASSHRVVADTQYF
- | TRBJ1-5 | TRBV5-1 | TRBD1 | TGCGCCAGCAGCTTGGGGACAGGGAGCAATCAGCCCCAGCATTTT | CASSLGTGSNQPQHF
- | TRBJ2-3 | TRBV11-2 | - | TGTGCCAGCAGCTTAGTCGGGAACCCAGATACGCAGTATTTT | CASSLVGNPDTQYF
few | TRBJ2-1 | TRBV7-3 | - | TGTGCCAGCAGCTTAAAAACGGGCGGGGCGCAGTTCTTC | CASSLKTGGAQFF
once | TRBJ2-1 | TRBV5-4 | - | TGTGCCAGCAGCTTGGTAGAGGGAGGGGGCTACAATGAGCAGTTCTTC | CASSLVEGGGYNEQFF
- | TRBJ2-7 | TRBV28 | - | TGTGCCAGCAGTCCCCCTCACTTTATAAACGAGCAGTACTTC | CASSPPHFINEQYF
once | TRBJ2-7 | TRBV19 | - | TGTGCCAGTAGTATTTCCCCTAGCGCGTCCTACGAGCAGTACTTC | CASSISPSASYEQYF
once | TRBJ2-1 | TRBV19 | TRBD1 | TGTGCCAGTAGTGAAACAGGGGCATCCTACAATGAGCAGTTCTTC | CASSETGASYNEQFF
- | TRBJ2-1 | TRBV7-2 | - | TGTGCCAGCAGCCTCCAAGACCGGCGGGTCAATGAGCAGTTCTTC | CASSLQDRRVNEQFF
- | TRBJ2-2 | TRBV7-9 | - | TGTGCCAGCAGCTTAAGATGGAGCGGCACCGGGGAGCTGTTTTTT | CASSLRWSGTGELFF
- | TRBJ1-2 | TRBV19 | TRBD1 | TGTGCCAGTAGATTACTAACAGGGGCTAACTATGGCTACACCTTC | CASRLLTGANYGYTF
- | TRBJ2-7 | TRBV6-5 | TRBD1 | TGTGCCAGCAGTTATATGGGGACAGGGGGCTACGAGCAGTACTTC | CASSYMGTGGYEQYF
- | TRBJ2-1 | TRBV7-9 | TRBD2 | TGTGCCAGCAGCCACGGACTAGCGGGAGGATATGAGCAGTTCTTC | CASSHGLAGGYEQFF
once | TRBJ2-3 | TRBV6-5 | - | TGTGCCAGCAGTAGCGGGAGCACAGATACGCAGTATTTT | CASSSGSTDTQYF
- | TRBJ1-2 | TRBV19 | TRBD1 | TGTGCCAGCACGGGACAGACCTATGGCTACACCTTC | CASTGQTYGYTF
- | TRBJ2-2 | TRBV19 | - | TGTGCCAGTAGGCTTGGGGGCGCGAACACCGGGGAGCTGTTTTTT | CASRLGGANTGELFF
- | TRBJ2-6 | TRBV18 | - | TGTGCCAGCTCACCACGGGGGGGCCAGGTCCTCGCTGGGGCCAACGTCCTGACTTTC | CASSPRGGQVLAGANVLTF
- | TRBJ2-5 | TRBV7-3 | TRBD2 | TGTGCCAGCAGCTTAGCGGGAGGGGAAGAGACCCAGTACTTC | CASSLAGGEETQYF
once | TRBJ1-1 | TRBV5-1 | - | TGCGCCAGCAGCTTCCAGGAGGACACTGAAGCTTTCTTT | CASSFQEDTEAFF
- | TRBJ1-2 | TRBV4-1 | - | TGCGCCAGCGGACAGTTTAACTATGGCTACACCTTC | CASGQFNYGYTF
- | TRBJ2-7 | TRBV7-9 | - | TGTGCCAGCAGCTCATCTAGCGACGGGGACGAGCAGTACTTC | CASSSSSDGDEQYF
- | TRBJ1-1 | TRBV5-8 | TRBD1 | TGTGCCAGCAGCTTTCAGGGGGAGGCGAACACTGAAGCTTTCTTT | CASSFQGEANTEAFF
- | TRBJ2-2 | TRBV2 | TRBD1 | TGTGCCAGCAGTGGGACCGGGACAGGGGGCACCGGGGAGCTGTTTTTT | CASSGTGTGGTGELFF
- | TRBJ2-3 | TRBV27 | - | TGTGCCAGCAGTCCTAAGTACGAGGCTGCAGATACGCAGTATTTT | CASSPKYEAADTQYF
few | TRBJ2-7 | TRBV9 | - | TGTGCCAGCAGCGTAGGCCCCTCTAGCTCCTACGAGCAGTACTTC | CASSVGPSSSYEQYF
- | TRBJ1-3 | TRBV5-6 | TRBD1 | TGTGCCAGCAGCACACAGGGGTTCTCTGGAAACACCATATATTTT | CASSTQGFSGNTIYF
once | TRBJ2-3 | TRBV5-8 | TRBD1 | TGTGCCAGCAGCCGAGGGGACAGGGGACGAACAGATACGCAGTATTTT | CASSRGDRGRTDTQYF
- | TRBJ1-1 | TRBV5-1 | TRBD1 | TGCGCCAGCAGCCCGGGGACAGGGGGCTCCAAGGAAGCTTTCTTT | CASSPGTGGSKEAFF
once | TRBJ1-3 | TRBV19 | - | TGTGCCAGTAGTATCTCGCGTCACAGCTCTGGAAACACCATATATTTT | CASSISRHSSGNTIYF
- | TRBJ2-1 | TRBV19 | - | TGTGCCAGTAGTACCACGGTCGGCTCCTACAATGAGCAGTTCTTC | CASSTTVGSYNEQFF
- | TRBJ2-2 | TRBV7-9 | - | TGTTCCAGCAGCTTAGGTACTCCGAACACCGGGGAGCTGTTTTTT | CSSSLGTPNTGELFF
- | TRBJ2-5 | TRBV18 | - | TGTGCCAGCTCACCAGGAGAAGAGACCCAGTACTTC | CASSPGEETQYF
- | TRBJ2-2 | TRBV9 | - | TGTGCCAGCAGCACTAGTCACACCGGGGAGCTGTTTTTT | CASSTSHTGELFF
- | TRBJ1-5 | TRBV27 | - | TGTGCCACTGCGCTGGGCCAGAGCAATCAGCCCCAGCATTTT | CATALGQSNQPQHF
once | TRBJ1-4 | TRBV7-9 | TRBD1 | TGTGCCAGCAGCCTACCGACAGGGGGGGGCGAAAAACTGTTTTTT | CASSLPTGGGEKLFF
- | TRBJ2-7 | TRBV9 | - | TGTGCCAGCAGCGTCACTCCTCAACCATACGAGCAGTACTTC | CASSVTPQPYEQYF
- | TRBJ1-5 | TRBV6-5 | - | TGTGCCAGCAGCCTCACGGTTTTTCAGCCCCAGCATTTT | CASSLTVFQPQHF
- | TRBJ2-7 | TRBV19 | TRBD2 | TGTGCCAGTAGTATATCCCGCGGCGCGGGAGGTCAATACGAGCAGTACTTC | CASSISRGAGGQYEQYF
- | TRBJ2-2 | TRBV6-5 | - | TGTGCCAGCAGTTACTTTGGAGGGTCGGCCACCGGGGAGCTGTTTTTT | CASSYFGGSATGELFF
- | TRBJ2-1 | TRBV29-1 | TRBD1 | TGCAGCGCCCTCGAGGGGGCTTACAATGAGCAGTTCTTC | CSALEGAYNEQFF
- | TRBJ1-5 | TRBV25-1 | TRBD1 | TGTGCCAGCAGTGATTCGGGACAGCCCAATCAGCCCCAGCATTTT | CASSDSGQPNQPQHF
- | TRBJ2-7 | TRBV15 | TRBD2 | TGTGCCACCAGCAGAGGAATGGCTAGCGGGACCACATCCTACGAGCAGTACTTC | CATSRGMASGTTSYEQYF
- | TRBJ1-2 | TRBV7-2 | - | TGTGCCAGCAGCTTAGCAGGGGAGGGTGGTGGCTACACCTTC | CASSLAGEGGGYTF